This paragraph covers one T cell receptor beta chain sequence. Its antigen is unknown. Assay: immunoSEQ multiplex PCR; the TCRdb copy retains only in-frame clones and omits some. The data contain roughly 34,000 clones, 45% to 70% of them singletons. Time point here: week 5, during vaccination. The investigators gave 300 ug of mutant IDH1 20-mer peptide in each vaccine dose, together with topical imiquimod. This sample is drawn from a study of a mutant IDH1 vaccine in newly diagnosed glioma. This CDR3 region has 14 residues. The V gene end was trimmed by 4 bases and the J gene end by 7 bases; junction bases not matched to a gene: 6. The germline V gene encodes CDR1 SGHDN and CDR2 FVKESK.

The TCR originated in a woman aged 18 to 35 with glioma. The chain joins TRBV14 to TRBJ1-4, with 7 bases fitting TRBD1. The sample consisted of PBMCs, taken from a glioma patient whose treatment included an IDH1 peptide vaccine. The CDR3 reads CASSRDSKAEKLFF. The CDR3 DNA follows: TGTGCCAGCAGCCGGGACAGTAAGGCTGAAAAACTGTTTTTT.